Presented here are 23 T cell receptor beta chains from one specimen sequenced in a study of T cell clonality in common variable immunodeficiency. Their specific antigens are unknown. Study outcomes and limitations: In common variable immunodeficiency, TCR beta chains reportedly carried fewer deletions and N-nucleotide insertions.

Sequenced by immunoSEQ multiplex PCR; TCRdb stores in-frame clones only, minus some. Observed in the sample are thousands of clones, none of them singletons. The sequenced material came from peripheral blood mononuclear cells. These receptors were obtained from a human donor with common variable immunodeficiency.

This clone occurred a few times. Read coverage stops 3 residues before the CDR3 terminus; the germline J gene supplies the remainder. The chain employs TRBV19 and TRBJ2-7; TRBD1 is a possible D gene (6 bases). Trimming shortened V by 5 bases and J by 4 bases, and 12 bases separated the two germline ends. Germline CDR1 LNHDA, CDR2 SQIVND (reference sequence). This CDR3 is 13 amino acids long. CDR3 protein: CASSGTQGYEQYF. Incomplete CDR3 DNA: TGTGCCAGTAGTGGAACACAGGGTTACGAG. Full variable domain (remainder filled in from reference TRBV19 and TRBJ2-7): DGGITQSPKYLFRKEGQNVTLSCEQNLNHDAMYWYRQDPGQGLRLIYYSQIVNDFQKGDIAEGYSVSREKKESFPLTVTSAQKNPTAFYLCASSGTQGYEQYFGPGTRLTVT.

Only a few counts were recorded for this clone. CDR3 sequence reads: CASSEVTSGRGRDTQYF. CDR3 DNA, as far as it was read: TGTGCCAGCAGTGAAGTTACTAGCGGGAGGGGAAGGGATACG. This chain joins TRBV6-1 and TRBJ2-3, with TRBD2 matching 13 bases. The read comes to an end 3 residues before the CDR3 does, leaving the germline J gene to fill in the end. The CDR3 has 17 amino acids. The V gene's germline CDR1 is MNHNS and CDR2 SASEGT. With 1 base clipped from V and 6 bases from J, the junction kept 7 bases outside the gene matches.

This clone was seen a few times. The read ends 3 residues early relative to the CDR3; the germline J gene fills the gap. J is TRBJ2-1 and V is TRBV7-9; TRBD2 aligns across 7 bases. V dropped 5 bases and J dropped 4; count of bases not matched to a gene: 8. Germline lookup yields CDR1 SEHNR and CDR2 FQNEAQ (reference sequence). CDR3 length: 15 residues. CDR3 region: CASSPPLAVYNEQFF. The part of the CDR3 DNA that was read is TGTGCCAGCAGCCCACCCCTAGCGGTATACAATGAG.

Turning to this clone: The read comes to an end 3 residues before the CDR3 does, leaving the germline J gene to fill in the end. The V gene is TRBV7-9, the J gene TRBJ2-5; the D gene is possibly TRBD2 (5 bases). Trimming left V 3 bases short and J 4 bases short, with 15 bases between. From germline, CDR1 is SEHNR and CDR2 FQNEAQ (reference sequence). This CDR3 has 15 residues. The CDR3 protein is CASSFGSVGGETQYF. The covered CDR3 bases are TGTGCCAGCAGCTTTGGTAGCGTAGGCGGAGAGACC. Complete variable domain (other parts from reference TRBV7-9 and TRBJ2-5): DTGVSQNPRHKITKRGQNVTFRCDPISEHNRLYWYRQTLGQGPEFLTYFQNEAQLEKSRLLSDRFSAERPKGSFSTLEIQRTEQGDSAMYLCASSFGSVGGETQYFGPGTRLLVL.

To note about this clone: Coverage ceases 3 residues before the CDR3 finishes, and the germline J gene fills in the end. The chain recombines TRBV20-1 with TRBJ2-7; 8 nucleotides line up with TRBD2. Germline lookup yields CDR1 DFQATT and CDR2 SNEGSKA (reference sequence). With 6 bases clipped from V and 0 bases from J, the junction kept 7 bases outside the gene matches. The CDR3 has 14 amino acids. The part of the CDR3 DNA that was read is TGCAGTGCAAAGACTAGCGTCAGCTCCTACGAG. It translates to CSAKTSVSSYE. The CDR3 as a whole reads CSAKTSVSSYEQYF.

With respect to this clone: The sequence runs out 3 residues before the end of the CDR3; the remainder is reconstructed from the germline J gene. The chain is built from TRBV7-9 and TRBJ2-7, with 7 bases matching TRBD1. Germline-derived CDR1 and CDR2 are SEHNR and FQNEAQ (reference sequence). V dropped 5 bases and J dropped 3; count of bases not matched to a gene: 4. This CDR3 contains 13 residues. The CDR3 bases that were read are TGTGCCAGCAGCCTACGGGACAGCTACGAG. Translated, it gives CASSLRDSYE. The whole CDR3 region reads CASSLRDSYEQYF.

Regarding this clone: The missing CDR3 end, 3 residues past where the read stops, is filled in from the germline J gene. The chain uses TRBV5-1 and TRBJ2-3; TRBD1 matches 9 bases. CDR1 is SGHRS and CDR2 is YFSETQ in the germline V gene. Trimming removed 6 bases from V and 6 bases from J; junction bases left unmatched: 8. This CDR3 contains 14 residues. CDR3 sequence: CASTLDRGRDTQYF. The sequenced CDR3 bases are TGCGCCAGCACGCTGGACAGGGGCCGGGATACG.

In its sample, this clone was seen a few times. The read stops 3 residues short of the end of the CDR3; the missing end is completed from the germline J gene. V and J are TRBV7-9 and TRBJ2-7; 7 positions agree with TRBD1. With V trimmed by 7 bases and J by 6 bases, 9 bases remained unmatched. The CDR3 contains 13 residues. Germline assignment: CDR1 SEHNR and CDR2 FQNEAQ (reference sequence). The CDR3 DNA, read in part, is TGTGCCAGCACCCCAGACAGGGCCATCGAG. It specifies CASTPDRAIE. Given in full, the CDR3 is CASTPDRAIEQYF.

This clone has a handful of counts. The read finishes 3 residues shy of the CDR3 end, and the germline J gene is used to complete it. The chain couples TRBV6-2 or TRBV6-3 to TRBJ2-1; 7 bases are shared with TRBD1. This CDR3 is built from 12 residues. Germline-derived CDR1 and CDR2 are MNHEY and SVGEGT. J lost 9 bases, V lost 6 bases, and 5 bases had no gene match. The chain's CDR3 is CASSNRGGEQFF. The covered CDR3 bases are TGTGCCAGCAGCAACAGGGGCGGTGAG.

Only a few counts were recorded for this clone. The CDR3 end lies 3 residues beyond the end of the read and is filled in from the germline J gene. V is TRBV19 and J is TRBJ2-1; TRBD2 agrees at 8 bases. Germline-derived CDR1 and CDR2 are LNHDA and SQIVND (reference sequence). J gave up 6 bases and V 8 bases, and 12 bases lay outside the gene matches. This CDR3 spans 15 amino acids. CDR3 bases read: TGTGCCAGTGAATACGGGACTAGAGGGATCAATGAG. As protein: CASEYGTRGINE. The full CDR3 sequence reads CASEYGTRGINEQFF.

A few counts support this clone. The CDR3 sequence is CASRGRTGQAYEQYF. The sequenced CDR3 bases are TGTGCCAGCAGGGGCAGGACAGGGCAGGCCTACGAG. J is TRBJ2-7 and V is TRBV6-2 or TRBV6-3, with 8 positions matching TRBD1. Coverage ceases 3 residues before the CDR3 finishes, and the germline J gene fills in the end. CDR1 is MNHEY and CDR2 is SVGEGT in the germline V gene. V shed 6 bases, J shed 2 bases, and the junction held 9 bases outside the gene matches. The CDR3 consists of 15 residues.

This clone was detected a few times. The read comes to an end 3 residues before the CDR3 does, leaving the germline J gene to fill in the end. This chain joins TRBV19 and TRBJ1-5; maybe TRBD1 (5 bases). From germline, CDR1 is LNHDA and CDR2 SQIVND (reference sequence). This CDR3 has 16 residues. Trimming took 3 bases from V and 4 from J, leaving 16 bases between them. The CDR3 bases that were read are TGTGCCAGTAGTATTGCAGGGTTTTCTGGTAATCAGCCC. It yields the protein CASSIAGFSGNQP. In full, the CDR3 reads CASSIAGFSGNQPQHF.

This clone showed up just a few times. Sequencing ends 3 residues short of the CDR3 end; the germline J gene provides the rest. Other DNA sequences in this specimen translate into the identical CDR3. The chain joins TRBV7-9 to TRBJ1-1; possible D gene TRBD1, 6 bases. V was clipped by 6 bases and J by 4 bases, with 15 bases between them. This CDR3 has 14 residues. Germline lookup yields CDR1 SEHNR and CDR2 FQNEAQ (reference sequence). The CDR3 sequence is CASSRVRGGTEAFF. Incomplete CDR3 DNA: TGTGCCAGCAGTCGTGTCAGGGGTGGCACTGAA.

This clone was counted only a few times. The CDR3 end is not reached by the read, which stops 3 residues before it; the germline J gene fills it in. The chain has TRBV19 and TRBJ1-5; maybe TRBD1 (6 bases). Trimming removed 6 bases at V and 7 bases at J, with 13 bases between. The length of the CDR3 is 13 residues. Germline-derived CDR1 and CDR2 are LNHDA and SQIVND (reference sequence). CDR3: CASSEQGRQPQHF. CDR3 bases read: TGTGCCAGTAGCGAACAGGGTCGGCAGCCC.

As to this clone: The CDR3 extends 3 residues past the end of the read, so its final part is completed from the germline J gene. V is TRBV7-9 and J is TRBJ1-4, with 7 positions matching TRBD1. J gave up 8 bases and V 1 base, and 7 bases lay outside the gene matches. Germline V lookup: CDR1 SEHNR, CDR2 FQNEAQ (reference sequence). There are 15 residues in the CDR3. CDR3 sequence reads: CASSLERGRKEKLFF. The CDR3 DNA, read in part, is TGTGCCAGCAGCTTAGAAAGGGGGCGCAAAGAAAAA.

Regarding this clone: The CDR3 is cut off 3 residues early in the read; its end comes from the germline J gene. The chain links TRBV2 to TRBJ1-2, with D possibly TRBD1 on 5 matching bases. CDR3 length: 14 residues. V lost 1 base, J lost 4 bases, and 10 bases lay in between. CDR1 is SNHLY and CDR2 is FYNNEI in the germline V gene. CDR3 DNA, as far as it was read: TGTGCCAGCAGTGAAGGGGGCGGATTCTATGGC. This translates into CASSEGGGFYG. The whole CDR3 sequence is CASSEGGGFYGYTF.

On this clone: Coverage ceases 3 residues before the CDR3 finishes, and the germline J gene fills in the end. The J gene is TRBJ1-1, the V gene TRBV7-8; D gene unclear. CDR1 and CDR2 from the germline V gene are SGHVS and FQNEAQ. This CDR3 contains 17 residues. The V gene lost 4 bases and the J gene lost 4 bases, with 22 bases spanning the gap. The covered CDR3 bases are TGTGCCAGCAGCTCCCAGCGGGGAACTTCCCTCCGCACTGAA. Translation: CASSSQRGTSLRTE. The CDR3 reads in full as CASSSQRGTSLRTEAFF.

Worth noting for this clone: The DNA ends 3 residues before the CDR3 does, and the rest of the CDR3 is filled in from the germline J gene. The rearrangement uses TRBV20-1 and TRBJ2-1, with 13 bases fitting TRBD2. The CDR3 loop spans 14 amino acids. Germline V CDR1 and CDR2: DFQATT, SNEGSKA (reference sequence). V gave up 3 bases and J gave up 4 bases; unmatched junction bases: 0. CDR3 protein: CSARGLAGYNEQFF. The part of the CDR3 DNA that was read is TGCAGTGCTAGGGGACTAGCGGGGTACAATGAG.

This clone is medium-sized in the sample. Sequencing ends 3 residues short of the CDR3 end; the germline J gene provides the rest. This chain joins TRBV29-1 and TRBJ1-1, with TRBD1 identical over 8 bases. The CDR3 spans 12 residues. CDR1 and CDR2 (germline): SQVTM, ANQGSEA. The ends lost 7 bases at V and 3 bases at J; junction bases unmatched: 4. The CDR3 is CSGGQADTEAFF. CDR3 DNA (partial): TGCAGCGGGGGACAGGCGGACACTGAA.

CDR3 bases read: TGTGCCAGTAGTCCGACAGGGGTGTACCAAGAGACC. This codes for CASSPTGVYQET. The CDR3 in its entirety is CASSPTGVYQETQYF. This chain connects TRBV19 to TRBJ2-5, with 8 bases aligning to TRBD1. The read halts 3 residues ahead of the CDR3 end, with the missing end drawn from the germline J gene. The CDR3 sequence is 15 residues long. The trim removed 5 bases at V and 0 bases at J, leaving 5 bases unmatched. The germline gives CDR1 LNHDA, CDR2 SQIVND (reference sequence).

The sequenced CDR3 bases are TGTGCCAGCTCACAACTACAGGGAGGGGAAGTCAATTCACCC. Amino acids: CASSQLQGGEVNSP. The CDR3 as a whole reads CASSQLQGGEVNSPLHF. The chain uses TRBV18 and TRBJ1-6, with a weak D call TRBD1 (6 bases). The sequence runs out 3 residues before the end of the CDR3; the remainder is reconstructed from the germline J gene. Germline values: CDR1 KGHSH, CDR2 LQKENI. The CDR3 runs 17 residues. Trimming pared 4 bases from V and 7 bases from J, leaving 20 bases between.

As regards this clone: The read is 3 residues too short to cover the CDR3 end, so that end is filled in from the germline J gene. Within the sample, other DNA sequences also encode this same CDR3. This chain links TRBV18 with TRBJ1-1; TRBD1 might be the D (5 bases). The germline CDR1 and CDR2 sequences are KGHSH and LQKENI. V was cut by 0 bases and J by 1 base, with 15 bases left in between. The CDR3 spans 17 residues. CDR3 DNA (partial): TGTGCCAGCTCACCACCGCGGATAAAAGGGGCGAACACTGAA. Its translation is CASSPPRIKGANTE. The complete CDR3 protein is CASSPPRIKGANTEAFF.

Points on this clone: From the germline J gene comes the end of the CDR3, since the read stops 3 residues before it. The V gene is TRBV19, the J gene TRBJ2-5, with TRBD2 identical over 11 bases. The CDR3 has 12 amino acids. Germline V gene data show CDR1 as LNHDA and CDR2 as SQIVND (reference sequence). With 10 bases clipped from V and 4 bases from J, the junction kept 2 bases outside the gene matches. The covered CDR3 bases are TGTGCCACCGGGACTAGCGGAGAGACC. Protein product: CATGTSGET. The entire CDR3 protein reads CATGTSGETQYF.